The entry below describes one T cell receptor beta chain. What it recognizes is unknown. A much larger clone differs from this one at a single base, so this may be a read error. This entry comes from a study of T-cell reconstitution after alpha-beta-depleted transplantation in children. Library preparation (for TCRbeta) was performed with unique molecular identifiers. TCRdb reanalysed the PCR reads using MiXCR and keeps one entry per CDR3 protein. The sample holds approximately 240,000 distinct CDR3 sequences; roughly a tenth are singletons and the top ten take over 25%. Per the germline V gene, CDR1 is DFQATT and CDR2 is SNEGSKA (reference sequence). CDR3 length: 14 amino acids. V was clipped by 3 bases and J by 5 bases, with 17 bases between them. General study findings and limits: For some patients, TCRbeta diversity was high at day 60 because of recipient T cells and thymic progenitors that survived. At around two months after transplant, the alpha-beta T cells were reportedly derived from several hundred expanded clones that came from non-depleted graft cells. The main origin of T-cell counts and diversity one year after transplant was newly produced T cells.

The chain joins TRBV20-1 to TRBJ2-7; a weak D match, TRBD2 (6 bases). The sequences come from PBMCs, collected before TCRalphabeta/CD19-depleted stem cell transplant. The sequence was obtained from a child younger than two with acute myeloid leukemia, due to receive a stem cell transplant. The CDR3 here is CSASQRTTRDEQYF. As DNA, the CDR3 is TGCAGTGCTAGTCAGCGGACTACCCGGGACGAGCAGTACTTC.